This entry lists 4 T cell receptor beta chains sequenced from one sample in a study of T cells in Graves' hyperthyroidism and ophthalmopathy. The TCR beta CDR3 regions underwent amplification using RNA transcripts as the source. HTBI primers were employed in a first-round RT-PCR of the TCR CDR3. TCRdb processed the multiplex PCR reads anew with MiXCR; each CDR3 protein has one entry. The table lists 270,000 or so distinct CDR3 sequences, roughly 15% of them singletons. The source material was blood. These receptors were collected from a woman aged 50 to 60 with Graves' hyperthyroidism that later progressed to Graves' ophthalmopathy.

This clonotype was seen ten or more times. The V and J genes are TRBV20-1 and TRBJ2-3, with TRBD2 matching over 9 bases. Germline-derived CDR1 and CDR2 are DFQATT and SNEGSKA (reference sequence). Germline trimming cut 5 bases from V and 4 bases from J; bases unmatched to any gene: 13. The CDR3 is 16 residues long. The CDR3 DNA follows: TGCAGTGCTTTAAGGATGGGCGGGAGGGTGGCAGATACGCAGTATTTT. It is translated as CSALRMGGRVADTQYF.

This clonotype was counted many times. The V gene is TRBV7-2, the J gene TRBJ2-7; 13 nucleotides align to TRBD2. CDR1 SGHTA and CDR2 FQGNSA come from the germline V gene. The CDR3 is made up of 13 amino acids. With 6 bases clipped from V and 9 bases from J, the junction kept 5 bases outside the gene matches. The CDR3 spells CASRRTSGRGQYF. The CDR3 DNA reads TGTGCCAGCAGACGGACTAGCGGGAGAGGGCAGTACTTC. The whole variable domain, filled in from reference TRBV7-2 and TRBJ2-7, reads GAGVSQSPSNKVTEKGKDVELRCDPISGHTALYWYRQSLGQGLEFLIYFQGNSAPDKSGLPSDRFSAERTGGSVSTLTIQRTQQEDSAVYLCASRRTSGRGQYFGPGTRLTVT.

There are many counts of this clonotype. V is TRBV18 and J is TRBJ2-1, with D possibly matching TRBD2 (5 bases). Deletions cut 0 bases from V and 6 bases from J, with 12 bases between. The CDR3 has 15 residues. Germline V gives CDR1 KGHSH, CDR2 LQKENI. The CDR3 protein is CASSPPSSTANEQFF. The CDR3 bases are TGTGCCAGCTCACCACCGTCTAGCACTGCCAATGAGCAGTTCTTC.

The V call is TRBV24-1, the J call TRBJ2-5; 11 nucleotides agree with TRBD2. The CDR3 loop spans 16 amino acids. Germline V gene lookup returns CDR1 KGHDR and CDR2 SFDVKD. The J segment lost 6 bases and the V segment lost 3 bases, leaving 8 bases of the junction unmatched. Here the CDR3 reads CATSDPLAGAGKTQYF. The CDR3 bases are TGTGCCACCAGTGATCCACTAGCGGGAGCTGGAAAGACCCAGTACTTC.